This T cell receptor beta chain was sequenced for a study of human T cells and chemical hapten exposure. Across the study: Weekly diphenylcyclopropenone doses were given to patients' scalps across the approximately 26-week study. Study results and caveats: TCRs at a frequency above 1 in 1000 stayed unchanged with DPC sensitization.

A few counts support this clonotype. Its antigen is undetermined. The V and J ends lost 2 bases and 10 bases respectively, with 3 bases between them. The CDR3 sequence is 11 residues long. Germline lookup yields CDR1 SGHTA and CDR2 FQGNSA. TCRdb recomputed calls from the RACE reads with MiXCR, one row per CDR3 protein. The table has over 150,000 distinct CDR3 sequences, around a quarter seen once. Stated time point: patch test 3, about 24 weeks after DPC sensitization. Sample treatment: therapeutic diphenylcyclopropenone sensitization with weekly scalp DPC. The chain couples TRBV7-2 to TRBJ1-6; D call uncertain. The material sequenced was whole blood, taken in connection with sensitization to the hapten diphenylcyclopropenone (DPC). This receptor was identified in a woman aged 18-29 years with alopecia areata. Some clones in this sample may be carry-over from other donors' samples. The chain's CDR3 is CASSLRSPLHF. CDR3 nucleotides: TGTGCCAGCAGCTTAAGATCACCCCTCCACTTT.